The 5 T cell receptor beta chains presented below share a single source sample, sequenced in a study of T-cell reconstitution after alpha-beta-depleted transplantation in children. A library of TCRbeta sequences, prepared with unique molecular identifiers, was generated. MiXCR, applied by TCRdb to the PCR reads, yields one record per CDR3 protein. The sample lists 700,000 to 950,000 distinct CDR3 sequences, roughly 15% seen once, with around 5.3% in the top ten. The specimen comprised PBMCs, mostly from graft donor cells, sampled 360 days after TCRalphabeta/CD19-depleted stem cell transplant. The source is a male patient between 5 and 17 years old who had a stem cell transplant for acute lymphoblastic leukemia, so the T cells may come from the graft donor.

The chain links TRBV28 to TRBJ1-2; D gene uncertain. The CDR3 has 13 amino acids. Germline loops: CDR1 MDHEN, CDR2 SYDVKM. V lost 5 bases and J 5 bases, leaving 12 bases between the germline ends. CDR3 nucleotide sequence: TGTGCCAGCAGTAAAGACACGTCGTATGGCTACACCTTC. This encodes CASSKDTSYGYTF.

This clonotype has at least ten counts. As DNA, the CDR3 is TGCGCCAGCAGCTTGTCGACTAGCGGGAAGATCACAGATACGCAGTATTTT. Translating gives CASSLSTSGKITDTQYF. This chain links TRBV5-1 with TRBJ2-3, with 11 bases fitting TRBD2. The germline V gene has CDR1 SGHRS and CDR2 YFSETQ. After removal of 1 base from V and 2 bases from J, the junction contained 6 bases not matched to a gene. This CDR3 contains 17 residues.

The sample holds many counts of this clonotype. V is TRBV4-1 and J is TRBJ2-7, with D uncertain. The CDR3 extends over 13 amino acids. The ends were cut back, 2 bases at V and 2 bases at J, with 7 bases in the middle. Germline CDR1 and CDR2: MGHRA and YSYEKL. The CDR3 loop reads CASSQSLTYEQYF. CDR3 in DNA: TGCGCCAGCAGCCAAAGTTTAACCTACGAGCAGTACTTC.

The chain recombines TRBV2 with TRBJ1-3; the D gene is possibly TRBD1 (5 bases). The CDR3 totals 14 residues. With 6 bases removed from V and 3 bases from J, the gap between germline ends came to 12 bases. The germline V gene has CDR1 SNHLY and CDR2 FYNNEI. CDR3 bases: TGTGCCAGCAGCCGAGGGGCAGGTGGAAACACCATATATTTT. This gives the protein CASSRGAGGNTIYF.

This clonotype was seen only a few times. This rearrangement joins TRBV5-1 to TRBJ2-7, with 7 bases lining up with TRBD2. With 3 bases clipped from V and 3 bases from J, the junction kept 9 bases outside the gene matches. The V gene's germline CDR1 is SGHRS and CDR2 YFSETQ. This CDR3 is built from 15 residues. The chain's CDR3 is CASSSARGRLYEQYF. The CDR3 DNA sequence: TGCGCCAGCAGCTCCGCGCGGGGGAGACTCTACGAGCAGTACTTC.